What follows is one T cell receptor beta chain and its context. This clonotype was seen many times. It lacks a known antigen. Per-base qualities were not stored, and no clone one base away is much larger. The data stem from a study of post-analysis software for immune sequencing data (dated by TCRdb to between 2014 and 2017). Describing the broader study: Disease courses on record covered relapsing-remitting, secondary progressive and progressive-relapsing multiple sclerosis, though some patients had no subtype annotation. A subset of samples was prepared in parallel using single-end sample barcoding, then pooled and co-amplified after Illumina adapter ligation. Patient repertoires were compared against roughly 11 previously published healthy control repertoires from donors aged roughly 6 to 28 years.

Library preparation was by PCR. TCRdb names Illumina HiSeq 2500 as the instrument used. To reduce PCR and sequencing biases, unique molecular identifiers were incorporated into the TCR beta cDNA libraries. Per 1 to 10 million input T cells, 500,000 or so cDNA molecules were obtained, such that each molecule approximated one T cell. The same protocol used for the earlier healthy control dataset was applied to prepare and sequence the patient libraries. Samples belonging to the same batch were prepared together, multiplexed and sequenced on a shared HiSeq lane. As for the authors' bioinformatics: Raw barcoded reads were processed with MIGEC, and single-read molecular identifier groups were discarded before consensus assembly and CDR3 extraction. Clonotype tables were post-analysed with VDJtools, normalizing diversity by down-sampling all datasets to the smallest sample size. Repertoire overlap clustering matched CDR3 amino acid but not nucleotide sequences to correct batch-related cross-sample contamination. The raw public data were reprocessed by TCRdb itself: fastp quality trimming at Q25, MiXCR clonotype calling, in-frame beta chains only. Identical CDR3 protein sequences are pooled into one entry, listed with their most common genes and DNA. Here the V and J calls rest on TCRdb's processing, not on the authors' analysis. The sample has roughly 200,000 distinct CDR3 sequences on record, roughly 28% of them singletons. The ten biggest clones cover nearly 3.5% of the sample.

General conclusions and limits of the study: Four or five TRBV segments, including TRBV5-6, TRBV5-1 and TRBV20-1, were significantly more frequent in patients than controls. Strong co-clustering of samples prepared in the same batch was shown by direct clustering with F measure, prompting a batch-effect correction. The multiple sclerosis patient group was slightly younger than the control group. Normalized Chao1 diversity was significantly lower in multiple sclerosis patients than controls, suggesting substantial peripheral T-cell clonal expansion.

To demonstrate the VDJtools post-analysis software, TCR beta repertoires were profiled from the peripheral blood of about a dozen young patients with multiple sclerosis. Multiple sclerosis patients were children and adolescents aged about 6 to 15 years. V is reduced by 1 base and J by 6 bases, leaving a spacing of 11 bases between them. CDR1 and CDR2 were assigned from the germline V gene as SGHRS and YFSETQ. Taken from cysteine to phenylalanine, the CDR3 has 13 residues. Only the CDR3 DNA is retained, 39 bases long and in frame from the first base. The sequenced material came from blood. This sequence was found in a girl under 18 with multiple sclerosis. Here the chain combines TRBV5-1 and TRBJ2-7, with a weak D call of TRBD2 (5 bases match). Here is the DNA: TGCGCCAGCAGCTTGTCGAGAGGGAGCGAGCAGTACTTC. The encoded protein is CASSLSRGSEQYF.